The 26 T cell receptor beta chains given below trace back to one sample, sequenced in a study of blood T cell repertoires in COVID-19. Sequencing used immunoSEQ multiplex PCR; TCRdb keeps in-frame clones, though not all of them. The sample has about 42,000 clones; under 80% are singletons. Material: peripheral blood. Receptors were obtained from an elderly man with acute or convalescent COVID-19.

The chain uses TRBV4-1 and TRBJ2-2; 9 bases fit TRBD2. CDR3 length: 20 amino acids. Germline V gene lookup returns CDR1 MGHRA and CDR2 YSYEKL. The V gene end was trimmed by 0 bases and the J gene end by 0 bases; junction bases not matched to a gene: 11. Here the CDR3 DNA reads TGCGCCAGCAGCCAAGATTGGAGGCGCGGGGGGGCCACGAACACCGGGGAGCTGTTTTTT. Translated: CASSQDWRRGGATNTGELFF.

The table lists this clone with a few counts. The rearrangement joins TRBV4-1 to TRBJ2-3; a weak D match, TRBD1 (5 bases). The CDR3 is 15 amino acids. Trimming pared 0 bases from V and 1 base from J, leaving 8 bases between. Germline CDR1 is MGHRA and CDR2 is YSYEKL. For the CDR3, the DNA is TGCGCCAGCAGCCAAGATACCAGGGGCACAGATACGCAGTATTTT. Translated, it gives CASSQDTRGTDTQYF.

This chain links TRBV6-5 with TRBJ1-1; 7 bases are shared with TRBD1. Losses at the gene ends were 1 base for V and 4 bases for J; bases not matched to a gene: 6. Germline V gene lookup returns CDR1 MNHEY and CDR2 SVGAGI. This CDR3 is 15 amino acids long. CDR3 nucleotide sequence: TGTGCCAGCAGTTACTTTACAGGGGCGCTCACTGAAGCTTTCTTT. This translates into CASSYFTGALTEAFF.

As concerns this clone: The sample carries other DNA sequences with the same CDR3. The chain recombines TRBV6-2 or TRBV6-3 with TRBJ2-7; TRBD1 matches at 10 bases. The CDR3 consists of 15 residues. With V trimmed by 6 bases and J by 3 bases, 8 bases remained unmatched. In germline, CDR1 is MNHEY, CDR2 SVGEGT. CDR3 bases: TGTGCCAGCAGCTCTCAGGGGACAGGGGACTACGAGCAGTACTTC. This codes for CASSSQGTGDYEQYF.

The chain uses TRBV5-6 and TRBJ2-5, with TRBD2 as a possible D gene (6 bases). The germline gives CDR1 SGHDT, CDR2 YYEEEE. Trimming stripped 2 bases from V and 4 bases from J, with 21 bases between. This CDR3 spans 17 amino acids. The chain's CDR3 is CASSFYGSLSGPETQYF. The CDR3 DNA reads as TGTGCCAGCAGCTTCTATGGGTCCCTTAGCGGCCCAGAGACCCAGTACTTC.

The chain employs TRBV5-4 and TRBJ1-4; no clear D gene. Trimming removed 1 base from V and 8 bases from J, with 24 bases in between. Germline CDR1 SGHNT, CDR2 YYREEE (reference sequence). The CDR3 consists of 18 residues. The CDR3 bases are TGTGCCAGCAGCTTGCACTTAGGACCGGACGCCCCGGGGGAAAAACTGTTTTTT. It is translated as CASSLHLGPDAPGEKLFF. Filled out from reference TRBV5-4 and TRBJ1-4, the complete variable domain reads ETGVTQSPTHLIKTRGQQVTLRCSSQSGHNTVSWYQQALGQGPQFIFQYYREEENGRGNFPPRFSGLQFPNYSSELNVNALELDDSALYLCASSLHLGPDAPGEKLFFGSGTQLSVL.

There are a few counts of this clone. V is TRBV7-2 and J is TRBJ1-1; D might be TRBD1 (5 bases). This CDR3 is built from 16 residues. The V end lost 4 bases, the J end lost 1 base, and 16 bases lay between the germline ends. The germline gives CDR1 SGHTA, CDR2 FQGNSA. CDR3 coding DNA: TGTGCCAGCAGCTCGAGCGGGCGGGGGGGGAACACTGAAGCTTTCTTT. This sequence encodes CASSSSGRGGNTEAFF.

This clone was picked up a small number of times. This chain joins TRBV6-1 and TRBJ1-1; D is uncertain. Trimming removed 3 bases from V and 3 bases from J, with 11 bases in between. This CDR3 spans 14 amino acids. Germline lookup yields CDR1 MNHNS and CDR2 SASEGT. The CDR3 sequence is CASSELERDTEAFF. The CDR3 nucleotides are TGTGCCAGCAGTGAGCTGGAGAGGGACACTGAAGCTTTCTTT.

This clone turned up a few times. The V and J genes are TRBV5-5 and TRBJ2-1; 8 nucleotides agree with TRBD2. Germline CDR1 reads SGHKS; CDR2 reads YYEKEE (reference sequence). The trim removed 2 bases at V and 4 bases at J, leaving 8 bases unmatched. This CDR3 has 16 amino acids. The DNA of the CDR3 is TGTGCCAGCAGCTTCGGTCATAGCGGGGCTTACAATGAGCAGTTCTTC. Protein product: CASSFGHSGAYNEQFF. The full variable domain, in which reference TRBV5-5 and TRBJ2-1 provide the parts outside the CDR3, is DAGVTQSPTHLIKTRGQQVTLRCSPISGHKSVSWYQQVLGQGPQFIFQYYEKEERGRGNFPDRFSARQFPNYSSELNVNALLLGDSALYLCASSFGHSGAYNEQFFGPGTRLTVL.

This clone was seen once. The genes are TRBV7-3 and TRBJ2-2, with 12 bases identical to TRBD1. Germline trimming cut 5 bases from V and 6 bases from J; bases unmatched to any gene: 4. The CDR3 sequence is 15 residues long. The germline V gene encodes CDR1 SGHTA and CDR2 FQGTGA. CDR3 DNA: TGTGCCAGCAGCACCGGGACAGGGGGCTCCGGGGAGCTGTTTTTT. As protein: CASSTGTGGSGELFF.

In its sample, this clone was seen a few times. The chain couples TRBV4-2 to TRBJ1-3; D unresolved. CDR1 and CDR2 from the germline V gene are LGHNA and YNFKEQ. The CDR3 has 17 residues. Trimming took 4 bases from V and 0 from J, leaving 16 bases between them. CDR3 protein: CASSRELTGYSGNTIYF. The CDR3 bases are TGTGCCAGCAGCCGAGAATTAACGGGATACTCTGGAAACACCATATATTTT.

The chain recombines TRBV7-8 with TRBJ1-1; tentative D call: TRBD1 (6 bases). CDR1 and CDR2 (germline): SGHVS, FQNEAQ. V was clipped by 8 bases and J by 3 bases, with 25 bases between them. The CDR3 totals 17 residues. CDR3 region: CASPRRGGRVWDTEAFF. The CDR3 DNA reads TGTGCCAGCCCTAGGAGGGGGGGGCGCGTGTGGGACACTGAAGCTTTCTTT.

The CDR3 spells CASSMGQGQETQYF. CDR3 in DNA: TGTGCCAGCAGTATGGGACAGGGTCAGGAGACCCAGTACTTC. This chain connects TRBV6-5 to TRBJ2-5, with TRBD1 matching over 9 bases. V was clipped by 5 bases and J by 5 bases; unmatched bases: 6. Germline V lookup: CDR1 MNHEY, CDR2 SVGAGI. The CDR3 length is 14 residues.

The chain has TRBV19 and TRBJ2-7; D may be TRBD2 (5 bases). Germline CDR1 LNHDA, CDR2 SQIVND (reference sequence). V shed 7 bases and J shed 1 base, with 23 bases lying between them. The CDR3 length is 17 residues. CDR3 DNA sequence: TGTGCCAGTATCGCGTTCCCTGGAGCGGCCATGTCCTACGAGCAGTACTTC. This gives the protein CASIAFPGAAMSYEQYF.

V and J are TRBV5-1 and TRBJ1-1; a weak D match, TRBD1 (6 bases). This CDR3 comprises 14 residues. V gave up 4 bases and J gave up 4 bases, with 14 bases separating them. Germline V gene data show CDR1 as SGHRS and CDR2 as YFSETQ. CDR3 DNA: TGCGCCAGCAGCCAACAGGGAGAGGGCACTGAAGCTTTCTTT. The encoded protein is CASSQQGEGTEAFF.

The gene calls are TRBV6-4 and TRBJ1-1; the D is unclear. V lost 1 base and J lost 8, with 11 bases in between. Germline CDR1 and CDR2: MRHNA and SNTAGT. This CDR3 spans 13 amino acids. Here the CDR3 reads CASSDWSGSEAFF. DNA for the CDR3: TGTGCCAGCAGTGACTGGTCAGGCTCAGAAGCTTTCTTT.

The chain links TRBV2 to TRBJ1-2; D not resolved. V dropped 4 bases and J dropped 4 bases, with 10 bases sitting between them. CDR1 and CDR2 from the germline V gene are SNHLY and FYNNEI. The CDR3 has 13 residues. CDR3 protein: CASSASEGYGYTF. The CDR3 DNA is TGTGCCAGCAGTGCCTCAGAGGGCTATGGCTACACCTTC.

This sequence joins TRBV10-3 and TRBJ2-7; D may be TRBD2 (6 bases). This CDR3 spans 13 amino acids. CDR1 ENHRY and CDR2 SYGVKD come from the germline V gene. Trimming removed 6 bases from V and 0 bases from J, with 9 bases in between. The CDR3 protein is CAIRDGSSYEQYF. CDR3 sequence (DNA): TGTGCCATCAGGGACGGGAGCTCCTACGAGCAGTACTTC.

The CDR3 DNA sequence: TGTGCCAGCAGCTTAGGACAGGCTGAAAAACTGTTTTTT. This translates into CASSLGQAEKLFF. The rearrangement links TRBV7-2 to TRBJ1-4, with D perhaps TRBD1 (6 bases). The CDR3 has 13 residues. V lost 1 base, J lost 7 bases, and 7 bases lay in between. Looked up from germline, CDR1 is SGHTA and CDR2 is FQGNSA.

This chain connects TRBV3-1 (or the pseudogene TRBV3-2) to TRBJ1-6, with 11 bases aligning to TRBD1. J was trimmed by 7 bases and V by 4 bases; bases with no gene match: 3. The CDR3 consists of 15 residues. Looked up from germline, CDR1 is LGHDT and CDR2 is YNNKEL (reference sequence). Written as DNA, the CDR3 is TGTGCCAGCAGCCTGGGACAGGGGGGCAATTCACCCCTCCACTTT. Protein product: CASSLGQGGNSPLHF.

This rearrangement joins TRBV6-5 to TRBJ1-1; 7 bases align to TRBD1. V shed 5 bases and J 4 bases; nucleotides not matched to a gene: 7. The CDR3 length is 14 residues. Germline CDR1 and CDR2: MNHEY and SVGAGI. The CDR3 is CASSRRQGGTEAFF. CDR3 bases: TGTGCCAGCAGTCGCCGACAGGGAGGCACTGAAGCTTTCTTT.

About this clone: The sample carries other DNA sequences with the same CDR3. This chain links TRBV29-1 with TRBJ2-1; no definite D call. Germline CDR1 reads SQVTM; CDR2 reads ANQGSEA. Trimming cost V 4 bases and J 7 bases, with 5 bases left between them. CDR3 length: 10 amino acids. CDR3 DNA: TGCAGCGTTGGAGCGAATGAGCAGTTCTTC. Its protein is CSVGANEQFF.

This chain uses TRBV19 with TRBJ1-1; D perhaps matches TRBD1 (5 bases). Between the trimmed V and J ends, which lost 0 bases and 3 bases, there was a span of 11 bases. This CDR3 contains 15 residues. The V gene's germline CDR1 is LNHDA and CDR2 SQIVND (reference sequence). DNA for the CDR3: TGTGCCAGTAGTATAGATGGGGGGGGTGACACTGAAGCTTTCTTT. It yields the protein CASSIDGGGDTEAFF.

This CDR3 reads CAGDTGTANVAGYTF. The DNA for the CDR3 is TGTGCCGGGGACACCGGGACGGCTAACGTTGCTGGCTACACCTTC. The V and J genes are TRBV2 and TRBJ1-2; TRBD1 is a possible D gene (6 bases). This CDR3 region has 15 residues. Per germline, CDR1 SNHLY and CDR2 FYNNEI. V was trimmed by 11 bases and J by 7 bases, leaving 26 bases between them.

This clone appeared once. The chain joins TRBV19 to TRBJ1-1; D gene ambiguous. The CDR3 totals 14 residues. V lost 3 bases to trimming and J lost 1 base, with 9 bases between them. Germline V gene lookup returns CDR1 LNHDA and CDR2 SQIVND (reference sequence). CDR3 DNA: TGTGCCAGTAGTATTCGAGGAGGGAACACTGAAGCTTTCTTT. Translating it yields CASSIRGGNTEAFF. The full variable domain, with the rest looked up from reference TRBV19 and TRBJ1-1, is DGGITQSPKYLFRKEGQNVTLSCEQNLNHDAMYWYRQDPGQGLRLIYYSQIVNDFQKGDIAEGYSVSREKKESFPLTVTSAQKNPTAFYLCASSIRGGNTEAFFGQGTRLTVV.

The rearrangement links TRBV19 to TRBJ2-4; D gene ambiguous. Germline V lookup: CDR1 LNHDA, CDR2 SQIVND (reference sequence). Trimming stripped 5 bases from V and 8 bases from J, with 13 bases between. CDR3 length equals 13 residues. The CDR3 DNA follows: TGTGCCAGTAGTTTCCTCAGAGGAGACATTCAGTACTTC. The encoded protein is CASSFLRGDIQYF.